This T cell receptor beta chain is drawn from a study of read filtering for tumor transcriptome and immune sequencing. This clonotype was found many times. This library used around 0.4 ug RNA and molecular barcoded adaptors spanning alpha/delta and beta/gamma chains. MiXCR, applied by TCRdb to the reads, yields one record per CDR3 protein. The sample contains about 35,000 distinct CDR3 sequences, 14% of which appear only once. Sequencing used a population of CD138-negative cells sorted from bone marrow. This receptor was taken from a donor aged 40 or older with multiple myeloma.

CDR3 in amino acids: CASSYGGGETDTQYF. CDR3 coding DNA: TGTGCCAGCAGTTACGGGGGCGGAGAGACAGATACGCAGTATTTT. The chain links TRBV6-2 or TRBV6-3 to TRBJ2-3; D possibly corresponds to TRBD1 (6 bases). There are 15 residues in the CDR3. Germline V gene data show CDR1 as MNHEY and CDR2 as SVGEGT. Deletions cut 2 bases from V and 3 bases from J, with 12 bases between.